This T cell receptor beta chain was documented in a study of cytomegalovirus exposure and HLA in healthy donors. The germline V gene has CDR1 LNHNV and CDR2 YYDKDF (reference sequence). The CDR3 is 15 amino acids. V shed 3 bases and J shed 3 bases, with 12 bases lying between them. This clone was counted only a few times. Its antigen is still unknown. Study outcomes and limitations: Researchers reported from a later analysis that most CMV-associated TCR beta chains appeared HLA-restricted. The dataset shows that most TCR sequences were rare, while some public TCRs occurred in many donors.

In the PCR, 60 Vbeta and 13 Jbeta primers were used. The method was immunoSEQ multiplex PCR; TCRdb's version includes in-frame clones alone and lacks a portion of them. The sample shows 170,000 or so clones, 75% to 90% of them seen only once. As for the donors, each was a healthy bone marrow donor. Sequences were obtained from PBMCs. The sequence derives from a man aged 25 to 45 in good health and CMV-seropositive. The chain carries TRBV15 and TRBJ2-1, with D maybe TRBD2 (6 bases). The CDR3 protein is CATSSTGSRYNEQFF. CDR3 DNA: TGTGCCACCAGCAGCACCGGGAGTCGCTACAATGAGCAGTTCTTC. Supplemented by reference TRBV15 and TRBJ2-1, the full variable domain reads DAMVIQNPRYQVTQFGKPVTLSCSQTLNHNVMYWYQQKSSQAPKLLFHYYDKDFNNEADTPDNFQSRRPNTSFCFLDIRSPGLGDTAMYLCATSSTGSRYNEQFFGPGTRLTVL.